The clone carrying this T cell receptor beta chain was found many times. Its specificity is unknown. Using RNA transcripts, the TCR beta CDR3 regions were amplified. In the first round, RT-PCR was carried out with HTBI primers, and a multiplex PCR formed the second round. TCRdb reprocessed the multiplex PCR reads via MiXCR and lists one record per CDR3 protein. The sample lists about 500,000 distinct CDR3 sequences; under 15% were seen once. This sample stems from a study of Graves' ophthalmopathy and Graves' hyperthyroidism. Broader study findings: A roughly 80% specificity and 85% to 90% sensitivity were achieved by a 13-signature model that separated ophthalmopathy from stable hyperthyroidism.

The CDR3 length is 16 residues. Trimming removed 1 base at V and 5 bases at J, with 17 bases between. This clonotype originated in a woman aged 25-40 years with Graves' ophthalmopathy. Sequenced: blood. This rearrangement joins TRBV12-3 or TRBV12-4 to TRBJ1-2, with TRBD1 as a possible D gene (6 bases). The DNA for the CDR3 is TGTGCCAGCAGTTTAGGACCGTACTACAGGGTATATGGCTACACCTTC. It is translated as CASSLGPYYRVYGYTF.